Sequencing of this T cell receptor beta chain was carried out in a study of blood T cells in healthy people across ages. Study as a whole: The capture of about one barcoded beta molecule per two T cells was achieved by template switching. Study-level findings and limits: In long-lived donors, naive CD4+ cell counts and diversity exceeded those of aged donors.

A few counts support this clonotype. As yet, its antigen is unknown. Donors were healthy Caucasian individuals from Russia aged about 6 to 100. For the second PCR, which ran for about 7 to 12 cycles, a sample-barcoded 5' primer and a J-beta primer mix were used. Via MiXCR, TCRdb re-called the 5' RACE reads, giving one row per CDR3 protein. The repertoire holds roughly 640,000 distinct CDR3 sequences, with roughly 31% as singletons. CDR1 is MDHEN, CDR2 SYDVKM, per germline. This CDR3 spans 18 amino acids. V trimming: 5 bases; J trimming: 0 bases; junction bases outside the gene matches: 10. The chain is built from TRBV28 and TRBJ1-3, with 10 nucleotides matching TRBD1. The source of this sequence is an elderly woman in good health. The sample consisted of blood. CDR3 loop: CASSPPGTGASSGNTIYF. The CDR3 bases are TGTGCCAGCAGTCCACCCGGGACAGGGGCCAGCTCTGGAAACACCATATATTTT.